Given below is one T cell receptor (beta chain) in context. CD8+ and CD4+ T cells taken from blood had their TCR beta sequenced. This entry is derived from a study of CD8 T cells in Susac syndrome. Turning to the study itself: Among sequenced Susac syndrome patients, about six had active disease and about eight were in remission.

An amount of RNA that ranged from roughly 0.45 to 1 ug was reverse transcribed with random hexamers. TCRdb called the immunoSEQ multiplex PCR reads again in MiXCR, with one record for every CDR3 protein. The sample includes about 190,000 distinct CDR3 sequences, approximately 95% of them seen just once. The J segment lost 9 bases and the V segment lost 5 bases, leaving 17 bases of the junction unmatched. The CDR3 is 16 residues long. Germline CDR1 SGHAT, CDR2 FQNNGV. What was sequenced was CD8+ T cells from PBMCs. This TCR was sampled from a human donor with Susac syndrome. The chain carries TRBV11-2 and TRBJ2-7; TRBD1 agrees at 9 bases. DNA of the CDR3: TGTGCCAGCAGCCTAATACCCGGGACAGGGCCTTCCGGGCAGTACTTC. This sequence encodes CASSLIPGTGPSGQYF.